The source of this TCR beta chain is a study of blood T cell repertoires in COVID-19. Sequencing used immunoSEQ multiplex PCR; TCRdb keeps in-frame clones, though not all of them. The sample holds some 110,000 clones; more than 75% are singletons and the top ten take 4.5%. Germline V gives CDR1 LNHNV, CDR2 YYDKDF (reference sequence). The CDR3 is made up of 15 amino acids. V lost 6 bases and J lost 1, with 13 bases in between. Sequenced material: peripheral blood. This receptor was identified in a man aged 40-50 years with acute or convalescent COVID-19. The chain carries TRBV15 and TRBJ2-1, with a possible D match to TRBD1 (5 bases). CDR3 nucleotide sequence: TGTGCCACCAGAACAGGACGCGGATCCTACAATGAGCAGTTCTTC. It translates to CATRTGRGSYNEQFF.